This T cell receptor (beta chain) was retrieved from a study of TIL therapy for anti-PD-1-resistant metastatic lung cancer. The time point was: pre-treatment sample, taken before nivolumab and TIL therapy. The libraries were made with immunoSEQ v3. This table comes from immunoSEQ multiplex PCR, and its TCRdb copy is limited to in-frame clones, with some not included. This table holds about 20,000 clones, about two thirds found once. Per germline, CDR1 MNHEY and CDR2 SMNVEV (reference sequence). The CDR3 is made up of 15 amino acids. V was clipped by 4 bases and J by 6 bases; unmatched bases: 9. V gene TRBV27 combines with J gene TRBJ1-2, with 9 bases lining up with TRBD1. Sequencing was performed on blood, taken at baseline. This TCR was recovered from a person between 25 and 80 years old with non-small cell lung cancer. CDR3 nucleotide sequence: TGTGCCAGCAGTTCACGGGACAGGGAGGGGCATGGCTACACCTTC. Translated: CASSSRDREGHGYTF.